Given below is one TCR beta chain in context. Its antigen is as yet unknown. The data belong to a study of tumor-infiltrating lymphocytes in localized non-small cell lung cancer. Study-level information: Several tumor histologies, both smoking statuses, and some post-neoadjuvant chemotherapy samples were included. General study findings and limits: Tumors had more T cell infiltration than uninvolved lung, per TCRbeta sequencing and CD3 counts. Different pieces of the same tissue were used for each assay. Tumor T-cell fraction from TCR sequencing was not associated with recurrence-free survival (p = 0.61).

CDR3 size: 15 residues. Per germline, CDR1 SGHDN and CDR2 FVKESK. The V segment lost 3 bases and the J segment 3 bases; nucleotides outside the gene matches: 7. Assay: immunoSEQ multiplex PCR; the TCRdb copy retains only in-frame clones and omits some. The data hold 10,000 or so clones, with 55% to 75% observed a single time. This TCR was sampled from a human donor with non-small cell lung cancer. Sample: lung tumor tissue. The chain recombines TRBV14 with TRBJ1-1, with 7 bases identical to TRBD1. In nucleotides, the CDR3 is TGTGCCAGCAGCCATACGACAGGGACGGACACTGAAGCTTTCTTT. Its translation is CASSHTTGTDTEAFF.